The 24 T cell receptor beta chains below were found in one sample sequenced in a study of T cells in Graves' hyperthyroidism and ophthalmopathy. Amplified regions were TCR beta CDR3 sequences from RNA transcripts. First-round RT-PCR targeting the TCR CDR3 was performed with the HTBI primer set. Via MiXCR, TCRdb re-called the multiplex PCR reads, giving one row per CDR3 protein. The sample records around 480,000 distinct CDR3 sequences, approximately 15% being singletons. Sequenced sample: blood. The receptors stem from a woman aged 18-29 years with Graves' hyperthyroidism.

Comments on this clonotype: The junction departs from the called germline gene at one end, perhaps through a read error. This rearrangement joins TRBV30 to TRBJ1-2; 7 bases map to TRBD1. CDR3 length: 13 residues. The germline V gene has CDR1 GTSNPN and CDR2 SVGIG (reference sequence). The chain's CDR3 is CARSTGANYGYTF. The CDR3 DNA reads TGTGCCCGGAGTACAGGGGCTAACTATGGCTACACCTTC.

This chain links TRBV5-1 with TRBJ1-1; D is undetermined. V was pared by 6 bases and J by 0 bases, with 24 bases between. CDR3 length: 18 residues. The V gene's germline CDR1 is SGHRS and CDR2 YFSETQ. The CDR3 region is CASTLRRRAGDMNTEAFF. The CDR3 bases are TGCGCCAGCACGCTCCGAAGGAGAGCAGGAGACATGAACACTGAAGCTTTCTTT.

The chain carries TRBV9 and TRBJ2-1, with 8 bases identical to TRBD1. The CDR3 spans 16 residues. J was trimmed by 6 bases and V by 0 bases; bases with no gene match: 8. From germline, CDR1 is SGDLS and CDR2 YYNGEE. The CDR3 nucleotides are TGTGCCAGCAGCGTAGGCCCGGACAGGGCTCCCAATGAGCAGTTCTTC. It translates to CASSVGPDRAPNEQFF.

This clonotype was counted ten times or more. This chain joins TRBV12-5 and TRBJ2-1; tentatively, D is TRBD1 or TRBD2 (5 bases each). This CDR3 comprises 15 residues. Germline V gene lookup returns CDR1 LGHNT and CDR2 FRNRAP. V dropped 7 bases and J dropped 0 bases, with 13 bases sitting between them. The CDR3 nucleotides read TGTGCTAGTGCGGTGGGGGAGAGCTCCTACAATGAGCAGTTCTTC. Protein: CASAVGESSYNEQFF.

This clonotype was found many times. CDR3 sequence reads: CASSAKRGAGRGNEQFF. The CDR3 nucleotides are TGTGCCAGCAGTGCCAAGCGGGGAGCAGGCCGAGGCAATGAGCAGTTCTTC. The genes are TRBV2 and TRBJ2-1; 7 bases are a match to TRBD2. This CDR3 spans 17 amino acids. CDR1 is SNHLY and CDR2 is FYNNEI in the germline V gene. The junction had 15 bases not matched to a gene; V was cut back by 4 bases and J by 6 bases.

This clonotype was detected many times. The CDR3 loop reads CAWWRLGTSGSGTDTQYF. CDR3 bases: TGTGCCTGGTGGAGGCTGGGGACTAGCGGGAGTGGAACAGATACGCAGTATTTT. The chain has TRBV30 and TRBJ2-3; TRBD2 matches 14 bases. Germline V CDR1 and CDR2: GTSNPN, SVGIG (reference sequence). The ends lost 5 bases at V and 3 bases at J; junction bases unmatched: 13. The CDR3 contains 18 residues.

This clonotype was recorded at least ten times. The rearrangement joins TRBV19 to TRBJ2-4; D is possibly TRBD1 or TRBD2 (5 bases each). Trimming left V 6 bases short and J 4 bases short, with 10 bases between. The CDR3 runs 13 residues. Per germline, CDR1 LNHDA and CDR2 SQIVND (reference sequence). In nucleotides, the CDR3 is TGTGCCAGTAGCGGGGACGGAAAAAACATTCAGTACTTC. Translated: CASSGDGKNIQYF.

This clonotype was picked up one time. A much larger clonotype is one base distant, so this may be a read error. The chain combines TRBV25-1 with TRBJ2-1; either TRBD1 or TRBD2 may fit D (6 bases each). This CDR3 contains 16 residues. V was cut by 3 bases and J by 8 bases, with 20 bases left in between. Germline CDR1 MGHDK, CDR2 SYGVNS. CDR3 in DNA: TGTGCCAGCAGTGAGGGGAGGAGGGGGAGTAGGGATGAGCAGTTCTTC. Translation: CASSEGRRGSRDEQFF.

This clonotype was seen many times. The CDR3 DNA reads TGTGCCTGCGGGACAGGAGGCACAGATACGCAGTATTTT. Amino acid sequence: CACGTGGTDTQYF. The chain carries TRBV30 and TRBJ2-3; 8 bases fit TRBD1. Unmatched junction bases numbered 3, after V lost 6 bases and J lost 1 base. The CDR3 spans 13 residues. Germline values: CDR1 GTSNPN, CDR2 SVGIG (reference sequence).

This clonotype was seen many times. The chain uses TRBV27 and TRBJ1-1; 9 bases align to TRBD1. Germline assignment: CDR1 MNHEY and CDR2 SMNVEV (reference sequence). The ends lost 5 bases at V and 0 bases at J; junction bases unmatched: 7. CDR3 size: 16 residues. CDR3 in amino acids: CASSRGQGGMNTEAFF. Written as DNA, the CDR3 is TGTGCCAGCAGTCGGGGACAGGGTGGTATGAACACTGAAGCTTTCTTT.

This clonotype has only a few counts. V and J are TRBV16 and TRBJ1-2; D is unresolved. The CDR3 runs 17 residues. Germline assignment: CDR1 KGHSY and CDR2 FQNENV. V dropped 0 bases and J dropped 2 bases, with 16 bases sitting between them. The CDR3 coding sequence is TGTGCCAGCAGCCAATCGTCGCCACTGGAGGTAAACTATGGCTACACCTTC. It yields the protein CASSQSSPLEVNYGYTF.

This clonotype was detected many times. The chain joins TRBV11-2 to TRBJ2-5; TRBD2 matches 13 bases. CDR3 length equals 18 residues. Germline V CDR1 and CDR2: SGHAT, FQNNGV. Trimming at V came to 5 bases and at J to 3 bases, leaving 12 bases not matched to a gene. The CDR3: CASSPRGGLAGEKETQYF. CDR3 bases: TGTGCCAGCAGCCCACGTGGTGGACTAGCGGGAGAGAAAGAGACCCAGTACTTC.

This clonotype was detected many times. This rearrangement joins TRBV30 to TRBJ1-1; no definite D call. The germline CDR1 and CDR2 sequences are GTSNPN and SVGIG (reference sequence). This CDR3 has 13 amino acids. The V gene lost 0 bases and the J gene lost 8 bases, with 13 bases spanning the gap. The chain's CDR3 is CAWSVTHGSEAFF. As DNA, the CDR3 is TGTGCCTGGAGTGTAACCCACGGCAGCGAAGCTTTCTTT.

This clonotype was detected ten times or more. The chain employs TRBV2 and TRBJ1-1, with 8 bases fitting TRBD1. CDR3 length: 15 residues. Germline trimming cut 2 bases from V and 3 bases from J; bases unmatched to any gene: 5. From germline, CDR1 is SNHLY and CDR2 FYNNEI. The CDR3 spells CASSESRQGYTEAFF. DNA for the CDR3: TGTGCCAGCAGTGAATCCCGACAGGGGTACACTGAAGCTTTCTTT.

In its sample, this clonotype was seen many times. This chain links TRBV3-1 with TRBJ2-5; D unclear. Germline V gene sequence: CDR1 LGHDT, CDR2 YNNKEL (reference sequence). The CDR3 has 16 residues. V lost 1 base to trimming and J lost 4 bases, with 16 bases between them. CDR3: CASSQGLGLVPETQYF. The CDR3 DNA reads TGTGCCAGCAGCCAAGGGCTGGGGTTAGTTCCAGAGACCCAGTACTTC.

This clonotype has a count of ten or more. V gene TRBV2 combines with J gene TRBJ2-1, with 8 bases identical to TRBD2. The CDR3 consists of 14 residues. Unmatched junction bases numbered 11, after V lost 7 bases and J lost 9 bases. Germline values: CDR1 SNHLY, CDR2 FYNNEI. The CDR3 DNA is TGTGCCAGCACCCGGACTAGCTCCGCTATTGAGCAGTTCTTC. This encodes CASTRTSSAIEQFF.

This clonotype was recorded at least ten times. The chain carries TRBV11-3 and TRBJ1-2; no clear D. V shed 8 bases and J shed 3 bases, with 13 bases lying between them. Germline lookup yields CDR1 SGHNT and CDR2 YENEEA. There are 13 residues in the CDR3. The CDR3 nucleotides read TGTGCCAGCGGCCCCGGCCGGGACTATGGCTACACCTTC. Its protein product is CASGPGRDYGYTF. Supplemented by reference TRBV11-3 and TRBJ1-2, the full variable domain reads EAGVVQSPRYKIIEKKQPVAFWCNPISGHNTLYWYLQNLGQGPELLIRYENEEAVDDSQLPKDRFSAERLKGVDSTLKIQPAELGDSAVYLCASGPGRDYGYTFGSGTRLTVV.

The genes are TRBV4-1 and TRBJ2-4, with TRBD2 as a possible D gene (5 bases). Per the germline V gene, CDR1 is MGHRA and CDR2 is YSYEKL. Trimming took 0 bases from V and 4 from J, leaving 10 bases between them. The CDR3 length is 15 residues. CDR3 nucleotides: TGCGCCAGCAGCCAAGATTGGACGGGGAAAAACATTCAGTACTTC. This encodes CASSQDWTGKNIQYF.

This clonotype was counted many times. The rearrangement uses TRBV20-1 and TRBJ1-1; D unclear. This CDR3 has 14 residues. V lost 6 bases and J lost 3, with 17 bases in between. Germline lookup yields CDR1 DFQATT and CDR2 SNEGSKA (reference sequence). The CDR3 DNA reads TGCAGTGCCCCCTGGCCAGCCGGGTACACTGAAGCTTTCTTT. It translates to CSAPWPAGYTEAFF.

Here the CDR3 DNA reads TGCAGCGTTGATAAGGGACAGGGCGGCCAGCAGTACTTC. Translating gives CSVDKGQGGQQYF. The chain joins TRBV29-1 to TRBJ2-7; 9 nucleotides agree with TRBD1. The CDR3 consists of 13 residues. Germline V gene sequence: CDR1 SQVTM, CDR2 ANQGSEA. V lost 3 bases and J lost 8; bases outside the gene matches: 8.

This clonotype was found a few times. This rearrangement joins TRBV7-6 to TRBJ2-7; D may be TRBD1 or TRBD2 (5 bases each). With 1 base removed from V and 4 bases from J, the gap between germline ends came to 11 bases. This CDR3 contains 14 residues. Germline V CDR1 and CDR2: SGHVS, FNYEAQ. CDR3 sequence reads: CASSLGMGEYEQYF. In DNA, the CDR3 is TGTGCCAGCAGCTTAGGGATGGGGGAATACGAGCAGTACTTC.

This clonotype was counted at least ten times. The chain links TRBV2 to TRBJ2-1; 7 bases line up with TRBD1. CDR3 length: 16 amino acids. Germline V gene sequence: CDR1 SNHLY, CDR2 FYNNEI. After removal of 4 bases from V and 3 bases from J, the junction contained 9 bases not matched to a gene. CDR3 bases: TGTGCCAGCAGTGCAGGGGGTCAATCCTACTACAATGAGCAGTTCTTC. Translating gives CASSAGGQSYYNEQFF.

The chain employs TRBV28 and TRBJ2-1; D possibly corresponds to TRBD2 (6 bases). The V and J ends lost 1 base and 8 bases respectively, with 18 bases between them. Germline-derived CDR1 and CDR2 are MDHEN and SYDVKM. CDR3 size: 16 residues. CDR3 loop: CASSLYSSLARDEQFF. CDR3 bases: TGTGCCAGCAGTTTATACTCGTCACTAGCACGTGATGAGCAGTTCTTC.

This clonotype has a count of ten or more. This chain connects TRBV9 to TRBJ1-2; 8 bases are a match to TRBD1. CDR1 is SGDLS, CDR2 YYNGEE, per germline. This CDR3 is built from 16 residues. V was pared by 2 bases and J by 0 bases, with 6 bases of the junction left unmatched. This CDR3 reads CASSVQKDRANYGYTF. The CDR3 coding sequence is TGTGCCAGCAGCGTTCAGAAGGACAGGGCTAACTATGGCTACACCTTC. The variable domain in full, with the rest retrieved from reference TRBV9 and TRBJ1-2, is DSGVTQTPKHLITATGQRVTLRCSPRSGDLSVYWYQQSLDQGLQFLIQYYNGEERAKGNILERFSAQQFPDLHSELNLSSLELGDSALYFCASSVQKDRANYGYTFGSGTRLTVV.